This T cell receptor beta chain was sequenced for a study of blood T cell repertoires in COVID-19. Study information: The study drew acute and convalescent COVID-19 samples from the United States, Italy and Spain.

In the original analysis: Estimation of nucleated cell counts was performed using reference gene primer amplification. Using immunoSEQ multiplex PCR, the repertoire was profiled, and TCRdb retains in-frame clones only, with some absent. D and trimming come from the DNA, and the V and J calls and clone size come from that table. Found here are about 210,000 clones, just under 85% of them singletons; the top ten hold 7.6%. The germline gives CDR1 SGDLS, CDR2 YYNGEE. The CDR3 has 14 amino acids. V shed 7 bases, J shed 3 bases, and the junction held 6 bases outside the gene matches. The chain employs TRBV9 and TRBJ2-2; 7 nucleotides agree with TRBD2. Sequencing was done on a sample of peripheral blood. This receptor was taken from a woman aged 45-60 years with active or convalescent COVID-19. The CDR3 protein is CASRRGSDTGELFF. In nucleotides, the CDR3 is TGTGCCAGCCGCCGCGGGAGTGACACCGGGGAGCTGTTTTTT.